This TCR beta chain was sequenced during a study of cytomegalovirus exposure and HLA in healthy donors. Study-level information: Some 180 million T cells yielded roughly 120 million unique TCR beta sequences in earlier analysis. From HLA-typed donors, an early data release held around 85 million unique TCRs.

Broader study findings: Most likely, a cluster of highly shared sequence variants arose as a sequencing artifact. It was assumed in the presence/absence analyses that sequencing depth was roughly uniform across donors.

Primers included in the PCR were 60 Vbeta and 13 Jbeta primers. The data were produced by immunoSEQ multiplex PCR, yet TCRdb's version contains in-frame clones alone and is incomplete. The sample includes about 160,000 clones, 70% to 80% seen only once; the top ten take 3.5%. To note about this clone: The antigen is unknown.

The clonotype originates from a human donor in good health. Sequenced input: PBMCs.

The CDR3 DNA reads TGTGCCAGCAGCTCTTACAGGGTCGGGGACACTGAAGCTTTCTTT. This gives the protein CASSSYRVGDTEAFF. The chain joins TRBV7-2 to TRBJ1-1; the D gene is possibly TRBD1 (6 bases). Trimming took off 4 bases at V and 3 bases at J, with 15 bases between the two ends. CDR1 and CDR2 (germline): SGHTA, FQGNSA. The CDR3 contains 15 residues.